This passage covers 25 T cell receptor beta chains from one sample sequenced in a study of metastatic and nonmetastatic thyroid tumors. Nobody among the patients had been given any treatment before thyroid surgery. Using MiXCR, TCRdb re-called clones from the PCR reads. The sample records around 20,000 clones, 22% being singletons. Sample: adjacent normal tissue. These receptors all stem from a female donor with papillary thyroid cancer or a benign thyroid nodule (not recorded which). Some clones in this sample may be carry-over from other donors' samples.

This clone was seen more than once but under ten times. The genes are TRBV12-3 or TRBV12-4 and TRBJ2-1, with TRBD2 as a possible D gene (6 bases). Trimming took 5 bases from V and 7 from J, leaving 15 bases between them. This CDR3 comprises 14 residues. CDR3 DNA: TGTGCCAGCAGTCCGGGCGGGAAAAAAAATGAGCAGTTCTTC. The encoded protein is CASSPGGKKNEQFF.

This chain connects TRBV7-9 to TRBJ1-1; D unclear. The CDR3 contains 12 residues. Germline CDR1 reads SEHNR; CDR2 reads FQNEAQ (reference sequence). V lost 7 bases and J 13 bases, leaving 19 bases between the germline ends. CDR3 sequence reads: CASNSGVQAVFF. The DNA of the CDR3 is TGTGCCAGCAATAGTGGGGTGCAAGCGGTTTTCTTT.

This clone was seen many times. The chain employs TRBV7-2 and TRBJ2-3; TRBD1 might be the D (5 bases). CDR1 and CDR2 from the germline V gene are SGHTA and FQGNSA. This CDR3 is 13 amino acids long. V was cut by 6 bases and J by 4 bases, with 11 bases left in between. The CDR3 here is CASSSQGADTQYF. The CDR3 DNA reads TGTGCCAGCAGTTCCCAAGGGGCAGATACGCAGTATTTT.

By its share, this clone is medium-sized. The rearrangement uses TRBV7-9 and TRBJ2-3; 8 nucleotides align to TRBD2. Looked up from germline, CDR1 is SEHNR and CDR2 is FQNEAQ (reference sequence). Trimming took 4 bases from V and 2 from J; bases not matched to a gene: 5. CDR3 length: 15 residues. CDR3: CASSSREANTDTQYF. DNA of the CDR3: TGTGCCAGCAGCTCGCGGGAGGCAAACACAGATACGCAGTATTTT.

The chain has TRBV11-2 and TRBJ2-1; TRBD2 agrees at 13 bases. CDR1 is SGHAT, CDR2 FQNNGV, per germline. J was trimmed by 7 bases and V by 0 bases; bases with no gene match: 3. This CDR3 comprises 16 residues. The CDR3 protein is CASSLEGTSGINEQFF. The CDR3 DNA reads TGTGCCAGCAGCTTAGAAGGGACTAGCGGGATAAATGAGCAGTTCTTC. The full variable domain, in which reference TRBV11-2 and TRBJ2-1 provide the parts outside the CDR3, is EAGVAQSPRYKIIEKRQSVAFWCNPISGHATLYWYQQILGQGPKLLIQFQNNGVVDDSQLPKDRFSAERLKGVDSTLKIQPAKLEDSAVYLCASSLEGTSGINEQFFGPGTRLTVL.

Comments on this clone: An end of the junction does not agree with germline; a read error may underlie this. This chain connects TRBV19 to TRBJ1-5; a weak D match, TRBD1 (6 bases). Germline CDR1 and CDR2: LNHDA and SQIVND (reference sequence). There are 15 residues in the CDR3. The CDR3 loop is CASRWYGGRHQPEHF. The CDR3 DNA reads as TGTGCCAGTAGATGGTACGGGGGCAGGCATCAGCCCGAGCATTTT.

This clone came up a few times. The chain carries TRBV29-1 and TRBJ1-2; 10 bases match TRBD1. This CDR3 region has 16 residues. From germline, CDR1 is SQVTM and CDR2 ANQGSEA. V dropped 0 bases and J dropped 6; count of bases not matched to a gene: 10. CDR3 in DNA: TGCAGCGTTGAAGATCTGGGGACAGGGGTAGTGCATGGCTACACCTTC. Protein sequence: CSVEDLGTGVVHGYTF.

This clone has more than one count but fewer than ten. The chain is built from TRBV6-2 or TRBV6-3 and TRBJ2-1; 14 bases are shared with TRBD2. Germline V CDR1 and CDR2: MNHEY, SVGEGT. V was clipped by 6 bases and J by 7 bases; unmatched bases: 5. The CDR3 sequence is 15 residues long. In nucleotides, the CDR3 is TGTGCCAGCAGCGGACTAGCGGGAGGTGGTAATGAGCAGTTCTTC. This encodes CASSGLAGGGNEQFF.

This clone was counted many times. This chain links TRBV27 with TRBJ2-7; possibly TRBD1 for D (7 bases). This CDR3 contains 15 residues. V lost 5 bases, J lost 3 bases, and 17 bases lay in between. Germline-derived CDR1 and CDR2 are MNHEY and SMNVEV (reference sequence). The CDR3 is CASSLVTGRNYEQYF. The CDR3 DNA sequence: TGTGCCAGCAGTCTCGTGACAGGGAGGAACTACGAGCAGTACTTC.

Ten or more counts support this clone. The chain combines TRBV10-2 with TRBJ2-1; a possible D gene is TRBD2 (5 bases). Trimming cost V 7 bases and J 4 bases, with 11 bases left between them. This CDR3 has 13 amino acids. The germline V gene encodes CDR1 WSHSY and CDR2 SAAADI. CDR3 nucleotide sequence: TGCGCCAGCACTGCGGGCTTTTACAATGAGCAGTTCTTC. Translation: CASTAGFYNEQFF.

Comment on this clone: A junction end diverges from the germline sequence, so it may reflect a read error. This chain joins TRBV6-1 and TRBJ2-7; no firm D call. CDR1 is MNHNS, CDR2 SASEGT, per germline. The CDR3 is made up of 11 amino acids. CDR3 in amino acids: CASSGPYVQYF. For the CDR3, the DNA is TGTGCCAGCAGTGGCCCCTACGTGCAGTACTTC.

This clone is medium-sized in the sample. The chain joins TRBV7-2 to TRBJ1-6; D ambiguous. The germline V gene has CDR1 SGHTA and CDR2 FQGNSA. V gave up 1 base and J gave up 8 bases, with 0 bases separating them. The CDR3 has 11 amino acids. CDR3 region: CASSLDSPLHF. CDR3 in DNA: TGTGCCAGCAGCTTAGATTCACCCCTCCACTTT.

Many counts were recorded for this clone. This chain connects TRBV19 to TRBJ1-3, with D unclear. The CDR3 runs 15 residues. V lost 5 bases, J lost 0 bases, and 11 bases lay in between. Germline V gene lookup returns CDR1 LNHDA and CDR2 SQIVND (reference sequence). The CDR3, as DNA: TGTGCCAGTAGTGTAACAGCGAGCTCTGGAAACACCATATATTTT. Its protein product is CASSVTASSGNTIYF.

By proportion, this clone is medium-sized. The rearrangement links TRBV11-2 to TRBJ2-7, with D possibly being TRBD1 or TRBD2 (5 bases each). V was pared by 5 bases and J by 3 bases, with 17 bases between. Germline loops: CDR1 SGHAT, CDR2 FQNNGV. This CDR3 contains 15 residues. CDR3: CASSLGPDYYYEQYF. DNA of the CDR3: TGTGCCAGCAGCCTGGGACCTGACTATTACTACGAGCAGTACTTC.

The CDR3 spells CAISESPNYYGYTF. The CDR3, as DNA: TGTGCCATCAGTGAGTCCCCCAATTACTATGGCTACACCTTC. The chain links TRBV10-3 to TRBJ1-2; D unresolved. Germline V gene sequence: CDR1 ENHRY, CDR2 SYGVKD. This CDR3 region has 14 residues. Deletions cut 0 bases from V and 3 bases from J, with 8 bases between.

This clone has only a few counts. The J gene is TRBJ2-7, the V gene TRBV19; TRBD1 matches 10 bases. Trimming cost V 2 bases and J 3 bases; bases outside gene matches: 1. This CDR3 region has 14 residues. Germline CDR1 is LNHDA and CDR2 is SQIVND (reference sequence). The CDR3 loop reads CASSIRTGGYEQYF. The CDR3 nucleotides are TGTGCCAGTAGTATAAGGACAGGGGGCTACGAGCAGTACTTC.

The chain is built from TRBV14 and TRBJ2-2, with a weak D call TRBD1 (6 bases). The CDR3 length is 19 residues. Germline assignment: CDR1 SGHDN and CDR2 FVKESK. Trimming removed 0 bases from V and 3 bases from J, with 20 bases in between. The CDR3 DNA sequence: TGTGCCAGCAGCCAAGATCATCTTTCGGGCAGGGGCTACACCGGGGAGCTGTTTTTT. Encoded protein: CASSQDHLSGRGYTGELFF.

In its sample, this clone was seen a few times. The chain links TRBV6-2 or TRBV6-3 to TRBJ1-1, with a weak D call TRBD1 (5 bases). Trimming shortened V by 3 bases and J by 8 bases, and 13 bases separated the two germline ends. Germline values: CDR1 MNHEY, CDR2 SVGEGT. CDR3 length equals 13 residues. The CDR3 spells CASSYGGIQEAFF. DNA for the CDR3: TGTGCCAGCAGTTATGGGGGGATCCAAGAAGCTTTCTTT.

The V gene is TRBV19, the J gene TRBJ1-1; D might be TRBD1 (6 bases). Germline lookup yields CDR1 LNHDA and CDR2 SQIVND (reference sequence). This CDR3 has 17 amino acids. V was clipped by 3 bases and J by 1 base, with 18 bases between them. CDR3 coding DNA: TGTGCCAGTAGTATGGAGGGGGTCCGTCCCAAGAACACTGAAGCTTTCTTT. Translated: CASSMEGVRPKNTEAFF.

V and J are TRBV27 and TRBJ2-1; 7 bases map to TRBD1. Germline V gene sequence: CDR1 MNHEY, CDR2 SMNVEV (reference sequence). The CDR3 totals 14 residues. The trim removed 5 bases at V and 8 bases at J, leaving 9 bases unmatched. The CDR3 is CASSPMDRIYEQFF. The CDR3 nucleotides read TGTGCCAGCAGTCCGATGGACAGGATCTATGAGCAGTTCTTC.

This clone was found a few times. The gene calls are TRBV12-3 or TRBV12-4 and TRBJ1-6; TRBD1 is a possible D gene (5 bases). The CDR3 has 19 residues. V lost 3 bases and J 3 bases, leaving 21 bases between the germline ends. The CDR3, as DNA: TGTGCCAGCAGTTTCCAGGCACCGACAGTTTCTAACTATAATTCACCCCTCCACTTT. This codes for CASSFQAPTVSNYNSPLHF.

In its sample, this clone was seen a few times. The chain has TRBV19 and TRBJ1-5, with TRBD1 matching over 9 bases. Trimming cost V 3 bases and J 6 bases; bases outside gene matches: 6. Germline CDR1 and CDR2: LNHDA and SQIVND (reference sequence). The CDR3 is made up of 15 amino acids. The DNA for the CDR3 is TGTGCCAGTAGTATCGACAGGGGGTCAAGTCAGCCCCAGCATTTT. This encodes CASSIDRGSSQPQHF.

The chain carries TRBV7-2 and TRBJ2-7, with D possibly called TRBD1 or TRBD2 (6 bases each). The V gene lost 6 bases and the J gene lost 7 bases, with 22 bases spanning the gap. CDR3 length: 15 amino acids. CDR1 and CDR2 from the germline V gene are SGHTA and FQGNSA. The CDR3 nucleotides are TGTGCCAGCAGGGGGGCGGGGCAGGTCGATGGAGAGCAGTACTTC. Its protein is CASRGAGQVDGEQYF.

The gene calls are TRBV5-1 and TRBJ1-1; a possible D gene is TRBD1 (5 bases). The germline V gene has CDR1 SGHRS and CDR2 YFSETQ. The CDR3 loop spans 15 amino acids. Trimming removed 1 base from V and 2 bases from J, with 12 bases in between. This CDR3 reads CASSLWGDYNTEAFF. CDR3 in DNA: TGCGCCAGCAGCTTGTGGGGGGACTACAACACTGAAGCTTTCTTT.

The CDR3, as DNA: TGTGCCAGCAACGGAAACAGGGGGATTAATTCACCCCTCCACTTT. This gives the protein CASNGNRGINSPLHF. The J gene is TRBJ1-6, the V gene TRBV2, with TRBD1 matching 8 bases. The V gene end was trimmed by 7 bases and the J gene end by 6 bases; junction bases not matched to a gene: 8. The CDR3 loop spans 15 amino acids. Germline V gene data show CDR1 as SNHLY and CDR2 as FYNNEI.